These T cell receptor beta chains were read from a single sample in a study of esophageal squamous cell carcinoma under preoperative chemotherapy. MiXCR, run by TCRdb on the PCR reads, gives a single entry per CDR3 protein. The table has 16,000 or so distinct CDR3 sequences, approximately 57% seen once. Sampling was conducted from a patient given preoperative chemotherapy. The receptors shown here come from a human donor with esophageal squamous cell carcinoma. The donor label of this sample is uncertain. CDR3s leave out the opening cysteine and the closing phenylalanine or tryptophan. Only some rows state a clone size, as once, few, many or a class for expanded clones.

>TRBJ2-4|TRBV6-1|-
ASRTAGGIQY
>-|TRBV12-3/TRBV12-4|-
ASSSKGTQY
>TRBJ2-1|TRBV6-4|few
ASSDSGSSYNEQF
>TRBJ1-1|TRBV6-1|few
ASSRTGPTEAF
>TRBJ2-5|TRBV6-1|-
ASSGTEGETQY
>TRBJ2-1|TRBV6-1|-
ASSATTSVATDKQF
>TRBJ2-1|TRBV6-5|few
ASSYPAGQGGNEQF
>TRBJ1-5|TRBV7-6|few
ASSFNRNQPQH
>TRBJ2-3|TRBV12-3/TRBV12-4|-
GSMSSGKTDTQY
>TRBJ2-1|TRBV11-3|once
ASSLETFSSYNEQF
>TRBJ2-2|TRBV12-3/TRBV12-4|-
ASRTAGTGELF
>TRBJ2-5|TRBV7-2|many
ASSLSGWSETQY
>TRBJ2-5|TRBV10-3|-
ASGGTVQETQY